The entry below describes one TCR beta chain. Its antigen is currently unknown. TCRdb's table, derived via immunoSEQ multiplex PCR, lists solely in-frame clones and lacks some. This table holds about 440,000 clones, about nine tenths found once. As to treatment: roughly 18 received Ad26.COV2.S at low or high dose, single or two shots; about 5 received placebo; per-sample allocation not given. The samples date from day 63 after the first vaccine or placebo injection. These data are taken from a study of Ad26.COV2.S vaccination and SARS-CoV-2 variants. General study findings and limits: The TCR-based breadth and depth measures might underestimate overall T cell responses.

Trimming cost V 5 bases and J 4 bases, with 11 bases left between them. The germline V gene encodes CDR1 LGHNT and CDR2 FRNRAP. There are 13 residues in the CDR3. The source is a person between 18 and 59 years old who received the Ad26.COV2.S COVID-19 vaccine or a placebo. Source: peripheral blood, taken in a trial of Ad26.COV2.S vaccine versus placebo. V and J are TRBV12-5 and TRBJ1-2; tentatively, D is TRBD1 (5 bases). CDR3 coding DNA: TGTGCTAGTGGTCCCGGGGCTGGCTATGGCTACACCTTC. The encoded protein is CASGPGAGYGYTF. The variable domain in full, completed from reference TRBV12-5 and TRBJ1-2, reads DARVTQTPRHKVTEMGQEVTMRCQPILGHNTVFWYRQTMMQGLELLAYFRNRAPLDDSGMPKDRFSAEMPDATLATLKIQPSEPRDSAVYFCASGPGAGYGYTFGSGTRLTVV.